These 5 T cell receptor beta chains originate from one sample sequenced in a study of Ad26.COV2.S vaccination and SARS-CoV-2 variants. Treatment of the sample: some 20 received Ad26.COV2.S at low or high dose, single or two shots; 5 received placebo; per-sample allocation not given. Sampling was done on day 63 after the first vaccine or placebo injection. Using immunoSEQ multiplex PCR, the repertoire was profiled, and TCRdb retains in-frame clones only, with some absent. The repertoire holds a few hundred thousand clones, with 85% to 90% as singletons. Sequences were derived from peripheral blood, sampled in a trial of Ad26.COV2.S vaccine versus placebo. These TCRs come from a person between 18 and 65 years old who received the Ad26.COV2.S COVID-19 vaccine or a placebo.

The chain employs TRBV19 and TRBJ1-2, with D tentatively TRBD1 (6 bases). The CDR3 has 13 amino acids. Germline V CDR1 and CDR2: LNHDA, SQIVND (reference sequence). V gave up 5 bases and J gave up 3 bases, with 10 bases separating them. The CDR3 region has the DNA TGTGCCAGTAGTGTGGACAGTCACTATGGCTACACCTTC. Translation: CASSVDSHYGYTF.

The V gene is TRBV2, the J gene TRBJ1-2, with D possibly matching TRBD1 (5 bases). Trimming cost V 8 bases and J 8 bases, with 18 bases left between them. CDR3 length: 13 amino acids. Looked up from germline, CDR1 is SNHLY and CDR2 is FYNNEI. The CDR3 sequence is CASGHTPGGGYTF. The CDR3 region has the DNA TGTGCCAGCGGACATACCCCCGGCGGGGGCTACACCTTC.

The chain recombines TRBV10-2 with TRBJ2-5; 8 bases align to TRBD1. The CDR3 covers 14 residues. V dropped 4 bases and J dropped 3; count of bases not matched to a gene: 4. Germline CDR1 WSHSY, CDR2 SAAADI. The CDR3 protein is CASSAADREETQYF. CDR3 nucleotides: TGCGCCAGCAGTGCCGCGGACAGGGAAGAGACCCAGTACTTC.

This rearrangement joins TRBV6-5 to TRBJ2-2; TRBD1 is a possible D gene (5 bases). Per the germline V gene, CDR1 is MNHEY and CDR2 is SVGAGI. There are 16 residues in the CDR3. The V gene lost 2 bases and the J gene lost 6 bases, with 16 bases spanning the gap. The DNA for the CDR3 is TGTGCCAGCAGTTACAGTCCAGGGCAAAGTGCCGGGGAGCTGTTTTTT. Protein: CASSYSPGQSAGELFF.

V is TRBV7-9 and J is TRBJ1-2; 8 nucleotides agree with TRBD1. Germline V gene sequence: CDR1 SEHNR, CDR2 FQNEAQ (reference sequence). The J segment lost 4 bases and the V segment lost 5 bases, leaving 3 bases of the junction unmatched. CDR3 length: 13 amino acids. For the CDR3, the DNA is TGTGCCAGCAGCGATACAGGGGGCTATGGCTACACCTTC. It is translated as CASSDTGGYGYTF.